This T cell receptor (beta chain) was recorded in a study of blood T cell repertoires in COVID-19. In the study overall: Acute and convalescent COVID-19 specimens originated in the United States, Italy and Spain. PBMCs, B-cell-depleted T cells, or T cells provided the cDNA or gDNA that made up the material.

It was during active infection that Seattle patients were enrolled and then longitudinally followed. About this clone itself: At one end the junction does not follow the germline gene, possibly because of a read error.

The authors' processing: Amplification of reference gene primers provided the estimated nucleated cell counts. Using immunoSEQ multiplex PCR, the repertoire was profiled, and TCRdb retains in-frame clones only, with some absent. That table gives V, J and clone size, and the DNA gave D and trimming. The sample contains under 200,000 clones, 85% to 90% of which appear only once. CDR1 and CDR2 (germline): MNHEY, SVGEGT. The CDR3 is 12 residues long. The V call is TRBV6-2 or TRBV6-3, the J call TRBJ2-4; 10 bases map to TRBD1. The source of this sequence is a man between 60 and 70 years old with COVID-19, enrolled during active disease. Sequencing was performed on peripheral blood. The CDR3: CASSSMTGGPDF. The CDR3 bases are TGTGCCAGCAGTTCGATGACAGGGGGCCCAGACTTC.